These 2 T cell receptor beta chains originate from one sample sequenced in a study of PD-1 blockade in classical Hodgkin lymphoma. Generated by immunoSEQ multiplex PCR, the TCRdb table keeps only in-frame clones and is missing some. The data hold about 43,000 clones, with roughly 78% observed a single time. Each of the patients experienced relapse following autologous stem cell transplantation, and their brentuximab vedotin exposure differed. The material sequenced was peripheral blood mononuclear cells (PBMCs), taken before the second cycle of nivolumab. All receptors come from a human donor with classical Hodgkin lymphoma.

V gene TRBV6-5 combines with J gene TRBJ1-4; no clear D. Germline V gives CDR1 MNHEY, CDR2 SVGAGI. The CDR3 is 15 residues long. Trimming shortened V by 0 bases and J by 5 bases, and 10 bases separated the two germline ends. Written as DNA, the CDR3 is TGTGCCAGCAGTTACTCGACGCAGGAGAATGAAAAACTGTTTTTT. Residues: CASSYSTQENEKLFF.

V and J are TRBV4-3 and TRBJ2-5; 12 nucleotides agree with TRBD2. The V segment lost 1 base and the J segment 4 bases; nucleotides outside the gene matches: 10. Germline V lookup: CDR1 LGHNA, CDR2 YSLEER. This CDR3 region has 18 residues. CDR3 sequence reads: CASSQGVWLAGGAETQYF. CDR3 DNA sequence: TGCGCCAGCAGCCAAGGAGTATGGCTAGCGGGAGGGGCAGAGACCCAGTACTTC.